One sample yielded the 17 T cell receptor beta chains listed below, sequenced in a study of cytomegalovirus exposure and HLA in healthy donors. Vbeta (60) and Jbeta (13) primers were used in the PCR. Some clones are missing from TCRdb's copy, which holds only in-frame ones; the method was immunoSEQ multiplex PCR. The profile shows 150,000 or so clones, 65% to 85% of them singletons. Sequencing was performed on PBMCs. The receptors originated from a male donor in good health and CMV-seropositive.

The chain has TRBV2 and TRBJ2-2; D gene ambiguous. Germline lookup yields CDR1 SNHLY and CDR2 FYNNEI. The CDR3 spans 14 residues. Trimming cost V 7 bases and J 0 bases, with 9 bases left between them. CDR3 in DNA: TGTGCCAGCATGTTAGCCTCGAACACCGGGGAGCTGTTTTTT. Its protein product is CASMLASNTGELFF.

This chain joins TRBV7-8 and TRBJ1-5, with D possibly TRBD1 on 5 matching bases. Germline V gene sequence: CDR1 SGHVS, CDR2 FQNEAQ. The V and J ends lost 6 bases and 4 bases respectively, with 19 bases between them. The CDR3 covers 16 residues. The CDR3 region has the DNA TGTGCCAGCAGTATTAGGGGAGGGTCCAGAAATCAGCCCCAGCATTTT. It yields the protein CASSIRGGSRNQPQHF.

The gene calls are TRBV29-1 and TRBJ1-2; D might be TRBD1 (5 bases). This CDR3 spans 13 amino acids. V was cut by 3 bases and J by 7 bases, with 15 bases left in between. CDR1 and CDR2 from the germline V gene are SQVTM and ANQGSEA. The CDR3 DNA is TGCAGCGTTGAGACTCGGCAGGGAGGTGGCTACACCTTC. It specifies CSVETRQGGGYTF.

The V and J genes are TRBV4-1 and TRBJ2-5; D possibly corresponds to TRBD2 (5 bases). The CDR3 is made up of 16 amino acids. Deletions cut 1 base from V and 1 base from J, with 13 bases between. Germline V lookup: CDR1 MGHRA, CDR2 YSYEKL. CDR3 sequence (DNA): TGCGCCAGCAGCCAAGGGGCCTTGCGGGCCCAAGAGACCCAGTACTTC. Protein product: CASSQGALRAQETQYF.

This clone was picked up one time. DNA of the CDR3: TGTGCCAGCGGGAGGGGAGACTACGAGCAGTACTTC. The encoded protein is CASGRGDYEQYF. V is TRBV6-5 and J is TRBJ2-7; 7 bases align to TRBD2. Germline V gene sequence: CDR1 MNHEY, CDR2 SVGAGI. The J segment lost 3 bases and the V segment lost 8 bases, leaving 4 bases of the junction unmatched. This CDR3 has 12 residues.

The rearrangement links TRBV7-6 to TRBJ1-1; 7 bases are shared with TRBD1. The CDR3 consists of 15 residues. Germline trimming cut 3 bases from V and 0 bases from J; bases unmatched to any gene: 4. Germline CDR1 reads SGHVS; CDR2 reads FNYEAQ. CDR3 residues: CASSFRDRVNTEAFF. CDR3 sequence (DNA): TGTGCCAGCAGCTTCCGGGACAGAGTGAACACTGAAGCTTTCTTT.

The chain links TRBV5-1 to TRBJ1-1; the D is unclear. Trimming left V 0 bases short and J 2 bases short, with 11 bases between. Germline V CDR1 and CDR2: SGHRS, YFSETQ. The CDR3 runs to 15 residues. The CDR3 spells CASSLAPGGNTEAFF. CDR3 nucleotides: TGCGCCAGCAGCTTGGCCCCCGGCGGCAACACTGAAGCTTTCTTT.

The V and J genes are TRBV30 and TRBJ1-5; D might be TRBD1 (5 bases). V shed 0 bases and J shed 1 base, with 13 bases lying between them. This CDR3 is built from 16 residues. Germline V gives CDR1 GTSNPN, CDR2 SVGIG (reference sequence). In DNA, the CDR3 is TGTGCCTGGAGTGTACGCAGGGCCGGAAGCAATCAGCCCCAGCATTTT. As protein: CAWSVRRAGSNQPQHF.

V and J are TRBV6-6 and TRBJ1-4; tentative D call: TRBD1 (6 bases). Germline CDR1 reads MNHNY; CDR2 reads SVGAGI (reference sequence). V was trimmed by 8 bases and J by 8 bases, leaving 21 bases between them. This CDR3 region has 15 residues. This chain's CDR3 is CASLRRGGSREKLFF. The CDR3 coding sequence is TGTGCCAGCCTCCGGAGGGGGGGGTCAAGGGAAAAACTGTTTTTT.

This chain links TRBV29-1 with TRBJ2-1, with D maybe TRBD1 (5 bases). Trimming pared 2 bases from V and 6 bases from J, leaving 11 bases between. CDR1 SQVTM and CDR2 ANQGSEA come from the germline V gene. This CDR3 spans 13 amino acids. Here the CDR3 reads CSVERGRGNEQFF. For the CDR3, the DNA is TGCAGCGTTGAACGAGGAAGGGGCAATGAGCAGTTCTTC.

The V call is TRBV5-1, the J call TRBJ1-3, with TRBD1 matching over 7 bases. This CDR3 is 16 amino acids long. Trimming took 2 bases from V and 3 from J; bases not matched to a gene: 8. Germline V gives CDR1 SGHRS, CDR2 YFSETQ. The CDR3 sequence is CASSFGEPGGGNTIYF. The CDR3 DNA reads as TGCGCCAGCAGCTTTGGGGAGCCAGGGGGTGGAAACACCATATATTTT.

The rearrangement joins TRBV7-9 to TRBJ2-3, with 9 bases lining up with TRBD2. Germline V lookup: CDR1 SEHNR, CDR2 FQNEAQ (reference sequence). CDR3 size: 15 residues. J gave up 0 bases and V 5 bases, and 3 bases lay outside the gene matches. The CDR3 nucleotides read TGTGCCAGCAGCCTAGGACTAGCGAGCACAGATACGCAGTATTTT. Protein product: CASSLGLASTDTQYF. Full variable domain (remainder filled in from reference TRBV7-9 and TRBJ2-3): DTGVSQNPRHKITKRGQNVTFRCDPISEHNRLYWYRQTLGQGPEFLTYFQNEAQLEKSRLLSDRFSAERPKGSFSTLEIQRTEQGDSAMYLCASSLGLASTDTQYFGPGTRLTVL.

In DNA, the CDR3 is TGTGCCAGCAGCCAAGAACTAGCGGGAGGATGGGTCAATGAGCAGTTCTTC. Encoded protein: CASSQELAGGWVNEQFF. The rearrangement uses TRBV14 and TRBJ2-1; 12 bases match TRBD2. Trimming at V came to 0 bases and at J to 6 bases, leaving 6 bases not matched to a gene. Germline V gives CDR1 SGHDN, CDR2 FVKESK. The CDR3 runs to 17 residues.

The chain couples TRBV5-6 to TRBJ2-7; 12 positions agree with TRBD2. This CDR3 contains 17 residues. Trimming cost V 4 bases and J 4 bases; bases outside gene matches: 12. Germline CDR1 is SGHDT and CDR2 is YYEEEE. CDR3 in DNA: TGTGCCAGCAGCCCCGCCCCCACTAGCGGGAGGTGGTACGAGCAGTACTTC. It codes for CASSPAPTSGRWYEQYF.

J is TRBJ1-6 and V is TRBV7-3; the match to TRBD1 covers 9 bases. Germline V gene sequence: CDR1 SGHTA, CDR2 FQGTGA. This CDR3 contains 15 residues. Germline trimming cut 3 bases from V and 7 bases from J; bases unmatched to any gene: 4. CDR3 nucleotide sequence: TGTGCCAGCAGCTTTCAGGACAGGGGCAATTCACCCCTCCACTTT. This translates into CASSFQDRGNSPLHF.

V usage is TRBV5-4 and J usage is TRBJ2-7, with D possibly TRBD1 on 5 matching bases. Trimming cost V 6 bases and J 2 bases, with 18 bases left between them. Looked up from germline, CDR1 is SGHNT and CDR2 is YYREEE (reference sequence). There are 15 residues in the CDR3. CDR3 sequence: CASIPDGGRAYEQYF. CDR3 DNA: TGTGCCAGCATTCCTGATGGTGGCAGGGCCTACGAGCAGTACTTC.

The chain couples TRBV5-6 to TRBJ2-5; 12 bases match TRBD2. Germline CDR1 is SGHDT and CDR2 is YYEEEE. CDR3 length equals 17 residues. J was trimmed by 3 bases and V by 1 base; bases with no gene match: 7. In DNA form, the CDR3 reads TGTGCCAGCAGCTTGAAGCAGAGACTAGCGGGAGAAGAGACCCAGTACTTC. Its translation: CASSLKQRLAGEETQYF.